This note documents a single TCR beta chain sequence. Its antigen is unknown. With cryopreserved PBMCs as the source, around 1.9 micrograms of genomic DNA went to TCR beta libraries. The sample comes from a study of cytotoxic CD8 clonotypes in ibrutinib-treated CLL. Notes on the study in general: Public clonotypes were seen rarely and were contracted or stable on treatment. At the start, clonality exceeded age-matched healthy donors and followed circulating CD8+ T-cell counts. Elevated clonality accompanied ibrutinib response, with a return toward baseline values at progression.

The CDR3 runs 16 residues. After removal of 3 bases from V and 3 bases from J, the junction contained 5 bases not matched to a gene. The germline V gene encodes CDR1 WNHNN and CDR2 SYGVQD (reference sequence). Method: immunoSEQ multiplex PCR; TCRdb's copy keeps in-frame clones and lacks some. The profile shows around 20,000 clones, roughly 70% of them singletons. The sequences come from PBMCs, collected after 24 months of ibrutinib treatment. This clonotype was obtained from a human donor with chronic lymphocytic leukemia. This chain connects TRBV10-1 to TRBJ2-2; TRBD2 agrees at 9 bases. The CDR3 region has the DNA TGCGCCAGCAGTGACGCGGAGCGGGGGGACACCGGGGAGCTGTTTTTT. The encoded protein is CASSDAERGDTGELFF.